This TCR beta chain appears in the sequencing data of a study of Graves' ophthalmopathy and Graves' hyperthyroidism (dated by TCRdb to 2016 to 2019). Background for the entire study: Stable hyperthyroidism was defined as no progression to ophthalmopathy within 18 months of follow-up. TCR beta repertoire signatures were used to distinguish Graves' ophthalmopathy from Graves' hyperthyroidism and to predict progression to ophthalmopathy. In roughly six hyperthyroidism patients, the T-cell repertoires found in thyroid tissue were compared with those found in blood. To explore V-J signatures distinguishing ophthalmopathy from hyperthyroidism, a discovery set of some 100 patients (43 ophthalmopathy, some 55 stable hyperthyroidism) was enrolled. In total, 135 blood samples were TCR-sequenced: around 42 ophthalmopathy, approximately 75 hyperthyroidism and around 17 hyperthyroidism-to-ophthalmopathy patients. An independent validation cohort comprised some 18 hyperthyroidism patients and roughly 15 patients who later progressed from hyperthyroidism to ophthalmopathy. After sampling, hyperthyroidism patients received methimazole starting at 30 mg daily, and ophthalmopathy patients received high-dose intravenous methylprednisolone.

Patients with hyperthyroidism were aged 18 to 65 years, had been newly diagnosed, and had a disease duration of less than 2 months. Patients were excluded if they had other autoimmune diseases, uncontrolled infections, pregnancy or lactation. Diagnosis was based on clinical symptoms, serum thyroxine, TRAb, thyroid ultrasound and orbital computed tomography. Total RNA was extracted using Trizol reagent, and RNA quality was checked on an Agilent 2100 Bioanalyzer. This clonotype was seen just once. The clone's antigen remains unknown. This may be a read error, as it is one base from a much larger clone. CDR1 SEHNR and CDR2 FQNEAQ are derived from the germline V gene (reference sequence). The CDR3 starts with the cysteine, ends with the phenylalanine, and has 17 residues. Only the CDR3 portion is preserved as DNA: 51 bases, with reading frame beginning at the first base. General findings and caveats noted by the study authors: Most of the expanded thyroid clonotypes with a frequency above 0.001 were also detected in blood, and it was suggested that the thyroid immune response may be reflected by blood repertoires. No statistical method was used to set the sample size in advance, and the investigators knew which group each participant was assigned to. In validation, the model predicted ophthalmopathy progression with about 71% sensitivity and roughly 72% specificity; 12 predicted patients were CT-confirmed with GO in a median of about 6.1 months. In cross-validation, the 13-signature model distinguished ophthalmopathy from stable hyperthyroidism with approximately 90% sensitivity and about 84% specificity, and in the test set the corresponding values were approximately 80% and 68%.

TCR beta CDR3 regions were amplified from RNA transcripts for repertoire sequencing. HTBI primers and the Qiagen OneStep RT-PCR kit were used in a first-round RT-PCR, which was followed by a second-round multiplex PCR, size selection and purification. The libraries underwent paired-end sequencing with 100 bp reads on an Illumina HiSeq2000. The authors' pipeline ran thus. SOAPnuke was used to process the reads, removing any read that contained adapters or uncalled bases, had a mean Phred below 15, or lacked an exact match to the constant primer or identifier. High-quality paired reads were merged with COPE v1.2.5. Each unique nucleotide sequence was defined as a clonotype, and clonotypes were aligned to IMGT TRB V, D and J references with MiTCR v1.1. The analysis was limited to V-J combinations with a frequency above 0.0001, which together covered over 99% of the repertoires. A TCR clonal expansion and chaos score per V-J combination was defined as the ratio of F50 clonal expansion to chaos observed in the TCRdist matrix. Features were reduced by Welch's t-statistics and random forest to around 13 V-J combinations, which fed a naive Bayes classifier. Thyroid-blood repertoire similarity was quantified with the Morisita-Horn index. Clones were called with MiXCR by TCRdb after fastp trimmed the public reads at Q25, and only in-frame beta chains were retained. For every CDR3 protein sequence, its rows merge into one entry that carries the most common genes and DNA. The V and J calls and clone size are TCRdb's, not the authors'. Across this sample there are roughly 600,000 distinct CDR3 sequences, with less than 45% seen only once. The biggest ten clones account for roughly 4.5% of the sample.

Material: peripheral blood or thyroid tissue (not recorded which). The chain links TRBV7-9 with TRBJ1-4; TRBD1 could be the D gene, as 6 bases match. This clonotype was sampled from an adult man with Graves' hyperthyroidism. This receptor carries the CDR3 CASSRRGTDATNENLFF. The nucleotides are TGTGCCAGCAGCCGTAGGGGGACCGATGCAACTAATGAAAACCTGTTTTTT.